This record concerns one T cell receptor beta chain sequence. After extraction with the RNeasy kit, roughly 0.45 to 1 ug of the RNA was reverse transcribed using random hexamers. TCRdb re-derived calls from the immunoSEQ multiplex PCR reads in MiXCR, one entry per CDR3 protein. The table has roughly 80,000 distinct CDR3 sequences, roughly 91% seen once. TEMRA cells were enriched by FACS, while CD8+ and CD4+ T cells were obtained through a negative isolation that was performed magnetically. This entry is derived from a study of CD8 T cells in Susac syndrome. With 2 bases clipped from V and 7 bases from J, the junction kept 5 bases outside the gene matches. CDR1 MNHEY and CDR2 SMNVEV come from the germline V gene (reference sequence). The CDR3 runs 15 residues.

The sample was CD4+ T cells from PBMCs. The chain uses TRBV27 and TRBJ2-5, with 12 positions matching TRBD2. This sequence originates from a human donor with Susac syndrome. The CDR3 spells CASSLDGLAGRTQYF. CDR3 nucleotide sequence: TGTGCCAGCAGTTTAGACGGACTAGCGGGGAGGACCCAGTACTTC.